This T cell receptor (beta chain) was documented in a study of tumor and adjacent non-tumor tissue in lung cancer. TCRbeta libraries were built with three rounds of nested PCR, modified from ARM-PCR. TCRdb passed the multiplex PCR reads through MiXCR, listing each CDR3 protein once. Altogether tens of thousands of distinct CDR3 sequences are present, around 64% being singletons, with the ten largest covering roughly a third. Germline lookup yields CDR1 SEHNR and CDR2 FQNEAQ (reference sequence). The CDR3 totals 14 residues. V gave up 5 bases and J gave up 6 bases, with 13 bases separating them. The template was RNA from unsorted bulk tissue. The normal lung tissue was taken more than 3 cm from the tumor edge.

The rearrangement joins TRBV7-9 to TRBJ2-2; D perhaps matches TRBD1 (6 bases). The clonotype originates from a man between 70 and 80 years old with non-small cell lung cancer. Source material: distant non-tumor lung tissue. The CDR3 here is CASSQHRVPGELFF. The CDR3 DNA follows: TGTGCCAGCAGCCAGCACAGGGTACCCGGGGAGCTGTTTTTT.